This TCR beta chain was captured in a study of T cells and copy number aberrations in small-cell lung cancer (dated by TCRdb to 2020 to 2022). Concerning the study at large: To relate T cell metrics to mutations and copy number aberrations, the same tumor regions underwent both TCR repertoire sequencing and whole-exome sequencing. Tumor TCR data were available for around 18 patients, and TCR data from both tumor and normal tissue were available for fewer than 15 patients.

Study-wide conclusions, independent of this receptor: The study was limited by a small sample size because surgical resection is uncommon in small-cell lung cancer, and validation of the findings is required. Lower T-cell density, richness and clonality were observed in tumors than in adjacent lung tissue, although the difference in density was not significant. All specimens were formalin-fixed paraffin-embedded tissue, which is known to introduce sequencing artifacts.

The donors were limited-stage small-cell lung cancer patients whose surgical resection took place in Hangzhou, China, between the late 2000s and the early 2020s. Every donor went straight to surgery with no preoperative chemotherapy or radiotherapy, and no donor was given immunotherapy either before or after surgery. In the sequenced cohort of 19 patients, every patient was either a smoker or a heavy second-hand smoker. Adjacent normal lung was collected at least 2 cm from the tumor margin and was morphologically confirmed by two pathologists to be free of malignant cells. The study used multi-region TCR-beta sequencing of resected limited-stage small-cell lung cancers together with tumor-adjacent lung tissue to characterize T cell repertoire heterogeneity. Genomic DNA was extracted from FFPE tissue using the AllPrep DNA/RNA FFPE Kit (Qiagen). A remark on this clone: The specificity of this receptor is unknown. The record has no base qualities; no much larger clone is one base away.

The immunoSEQ hsTCRB Kit, with multiplexed V- and J-gene primers, was used to amplify TCR-beta CDR3 regions from genomic DNA. Unique DNA barcodes were added in a second PCR, and the samples were pooled together with one negative control and one positive control. The pooled TCR-beta libraries were sequenced using a 150-cycle paired-end protocol on an Illumina MiSeq. From the authors' description of their analysis: Adaptive Biotechnologies processed the raw sequencing data into a report containing normalized, annotated TCR-beta repertoires. T-cell density was calculated by normalizing TCR-beta templates to usable DNA, with usable DNA estimated through amplification of housekeeping genes. Richness was the count of unique rearrangements, and clonality was defined as 1 minus Pielou's evenness. TCRdb stores this immuneACCESS table with in-frame sequences only. Part of the clones is absent; in the studies checked, under half of the shortfall reflects unresolved V genes, and no reason is known for the rest. The V and J calls and the clone size are those of that table, but D and trimming were determined from the DNA. This sample is represented by a few thousand clones; 65% to 90% of them were singletons. The ten largest clones represent around 5% of the sample.

Spanning cysteine to phenylalanine, the CDR3 consists of 16 amino acids. Solely the CDR3 DNA is kept, with 48 bases framed from the first base. V lost 4 bases and J lost 0 bases; the stretch between them is 11 bases long. Sequences SGHDT (CDR1) and YYEEEE (CDR2) are obtained from the germline V gene. The specimen was normal tissue next to the tumor. This TCR was sampled from a man aged 35 to 55 with small cell lung cancer. The rearranged segments are TRBV5-6 and TRBJ2-6; the D gene is perhaps TRBD2, on 5 matching bases. The CDR3 protein sequence reads: CASSVRGFSGANVLTF. DNA sequence: TGTGCCAGCAGCGTCCGAGGGTTCTCTGGGGCCAACGTCCTGACTTTC.